Following are 5 T cell receptor beta chains from one sample sequenced in a study of T cell changes during pregnancy in multiple sclerosis. Profiling relied on immunoSEQ multiplex PCR, and the TCRdb table lists in-frame clones only, not all of them. Here the sample spans about 46,000 clones, 75% to 95% being singletons. Sequences were derived from CD8+ T cells from peripheral blood mononuclear cells, sampled after pregnancy. The source of these receptors is a female donor with multiple sclerosis, enrolled in a pregnancy study.

V and J are TRBV4-1 and TRBJ2-6; D unresolved. With 1 base removed from V and 1 base from J, the gap between germline ends came to 8 bases. The germline V gene encodes CDR1 MGHRA and CDR2 YSYEKL. This CDR3 is built from 16 residues. Here the CDR3 reads CASSQVTHSGANVLTF. The CDR3 DNA reads TGCGCCAGCAGCCAAGTAACTCATTCTGGGGCCAACGTCCTGACTTTC.

The J gene is TRBJ2-7, the V gene TRBV6-5; a possible D gene is TRBD1 (6 bases). The V gene lost 2 bases and the J gene lost 2 bases, with 10 bases spanning the gap. There are 14 residues in the CDR3. The germline CDR1 and CDR2 sequences are MNHEY and SVGAGI. This chain's CDR3 is CASSYNQGPYEQYF. Written as DNA, the CDR3 is TGTGCCAGCAGTTACAATCAGGGGCCCTACGAGCAGTACTTC.

The chain uses TRBV7-6 and TRBJ2-5; TRBD2 matches 11 bases. There are 15 residues in the CDR3. Germline V gives CDR1 SGHVS, CDR2 FNYEAQ. The V and J ends lost 2 bases and 4 bases, in that order; junction bases with no gene match: 3. CDR3 in DNA: TGTGCCAGCAGCTTACCGGGACTAGCGGCAGAGACCCAGTACTTC. Translating gives CASSLPGLAAETQYF.

V is TRBV9 and J is TRBJ2-1, with TRBD2 identical over 8 bases. CDR1 and CDR2 (germline): SGDLS, YYNGEE. The length of the CDR3 is 16 residues. The V gene end was trimmed by 4 bases and the J gene end by 4 bases; junction bases not matched to a gene: 10. The CDR3 nucleotides read TGTGCCAGCAGCCTCACTACTAGCGGATATTACAATGAGCAGTTCTTC. Translating it yields CASSLTTSGYYNEQFF.

This clone was seen once. The V gene is TRBV7-9, the J gene TRBJ2-6; D remains unclear. Trimming left V 9 bases short and J 1 base short, with 7 bases between. This CDR3 region has 13 residues. CDR1 SEHNR and CDR2 FQNEAQ come from the germline V gene (reference sequence). Here the CDR3 reads CASPGSGANVLTF. CDR3 coding DNA: TGTGCCAGTCCCGGGTCTGGGGCCAACGTCCTGACTTTC.